This TCR beta chain was sequenced for a study of T cell responses to AZD1222 COVID-19 vaccine. At the level of the study: Analyses pooled second doses at about 4 or about 12 weeks. Points from the study as a whole: Repertoires were obtained solely post-peak T cell response. Most donors were white British, females outnumbered males, and clonal diversity was possibly underestimated. Of spike-specific TCRs, nearly half reportedly target regions left unmutated in variants.

Assay used: immunoSEQ multiplex PCR; TCRdb lists only in-frame clones, some missing. The sample has 100,000 to 150,000 clones; roughly 93% are singletons. Worth noting for this clone: Antigen unknown.

This CDR3 region has 11 residues. The V and J ends lost 4 bases and 4 bases respectively, with 3 bases between them. Germline CDR1 SGHTS, CDR2 YDEGEE. Source: peripheral blood, taken on day 0 of AZD1222 vaccination. The gene calls are TRBV5-8 and TRBJ1-5; D call uncertain. This receptor was obtained from an adult in good health. The CDR3 DNA follows: TGTGCCAGCAGCCTAAATCAGCCCCAGCATTTT. As protein: CASSLNQPQHF.